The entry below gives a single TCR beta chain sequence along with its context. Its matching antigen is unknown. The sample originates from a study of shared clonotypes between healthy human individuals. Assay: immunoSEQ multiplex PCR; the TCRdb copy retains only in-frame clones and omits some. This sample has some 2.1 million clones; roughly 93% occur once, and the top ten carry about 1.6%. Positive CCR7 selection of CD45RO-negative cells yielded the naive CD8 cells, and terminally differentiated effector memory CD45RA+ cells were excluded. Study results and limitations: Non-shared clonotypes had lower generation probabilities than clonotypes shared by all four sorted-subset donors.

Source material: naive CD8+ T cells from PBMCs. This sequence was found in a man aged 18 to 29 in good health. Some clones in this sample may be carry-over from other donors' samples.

The CDR3 region is CASSQDWTGAGGHNEQFF. The CDR3 DNA follows: TGCGCCAGCAGCCAAGATTGGACGGGAGCGGGGGGGCACAATGAGCAGTTCTTC. The rearrangement joins TRBV4-3 to TRBJ2-1; 10 bases line up with TRBD2. Germline CDR1 LGHNA, CDR2 YSLEER. The ends lost 0 bases at V and 5 bases at J; junction bases unmatched: 10. This CDR3 contains 18 residues.